These 20 T cell receptor beta chains share one sample of origin, sequenced in a study of HIV-infected patients and healthy controls. 450 to 600 ng RNA was reverse transcribed with alpha and beta constant-region primers. Each of the alpha and beta chains got its own library through chain-specific third strand synthesis with indices. Each CDR3 protein gets one entry after TCRdb re-called the 5' RACE reads with MiXCR. The sample lists some 6,200 distinct CDR3 sequences, around a quarter seen once, with 20% to 25% in the top ten. All unsorted peripheral T cells were captured because whole blood was used without fractionation. Sequencing was performed on blood, taken before antiretroviral therapy. The receptors shown here come from an adult with HIV infection.

This clonotype was picked up a small number of times. The chain recombines TRBV5-1 with TRBJ2-2, with a weak D call TRBD1 (5 bases). The CDR3 runs to 11 residues. Germline CDR1 and CDR2: SGHRS and YFSETQ. Trimming pared 5 bases from V and 6 bases from J, leaving 5 bases between. This CDR3 reads CASRGAGELFF. The CDR3 DNA is TGCGCCAGCAGAGGGGCCGGGGAGCTGTTTTTT. Full variable domain (remainder filled in from reference TRBV5-1 and TRBJ2-2): KAGVTQTPRYLIKTRGQQVTLSCSPISGHRSVSWYQQTPGQGLQFLFEYFSETQRNKGNFPGRFSGRQFSNSRSEMNVSTLELGDSALYLCASRGAGELFFGEGSRLTVL.

This clonotype was detected only once. The gene calls are TRBV7-9 and TRBJ1-4, with D perhaps matching TRBD1 (6 bases). In germline, CDR1 is SEHNR, CDR2 FQNEAQ (reference sequence). V was trimmed by 4 bases and J by 2 bases, leaving 11 bases between them. The CDR3 is made up of 15 amino acids. CDR3 DNA: TGTGCCAGCAGCTCAAGGGGGGCGACTAATGAAAAACTGTTTTTT. Translation gives CASSSRGATNEKLFF.

This chain connects TRBV4-1 to TRBJ1-1; perhaps TRBD1 as D (5 bases). The V end was cut by 0 bases, the J end by 0 bases, with 17 bases between. CDR1 and CDR2 (germline): MGHRA, YSYEKL. CDR3 length: 18 amino acids. CDR3 region: CASSQENWGTGLNTEAFF. The DNA of the CDR3 is TGCGCCAGCAGCCAAGAAAACTGGGGGACCGGACTGAACACTGAAGCTTTCTTT.

The chain joins TRBV2 to TRBJ1-1; 11 nucleotides agree with TRBD1. There are 14 residues in the CDR3. V shed 6 bases, J shed 4 bases, and the junction held 4 bases outside the gene matches. Germline lookup yields CDR1 SNHLY and CDR2 FYNNEI. CDR3 residues: CASRRGQGGTEAFF. CDR3 sequence (DNA): TGTGCCAGCAGACGGGGACAGGGGGGCACTGAAGCTTTCTTT.

This clonotype appeared many times. The chain couples TRBV2 to TRBJ1-5, with TRBD1 matching 8 bases. J was trimmed by 7 bases and V by 8 bases; bases with no gene match: 10. CDR3 length equals 14 residues. In germline, CDR1 is SNHLY, CDR2 FYNNEI. The CDR3 here is CASVLEAGGQPQHF. Written as DNA, the CDR3 is TGTGCCAGCGTTCTAGAGGCAGGGGGCCAGCCCCAGCATTTT.

This rearrangement joins TRBV25-1 to TRBJ2-1; 10 nucleotides agree with TRBD1. V shed 2 bases, J shed 6 bases, and the junction held 4 bases outside the gene matches. CDR3 size: 15 residues. The germline V gene encodes CDR1 MGHDK and CDR2 SYGVNS. In DNA, the CDR3 is TGTGCCAGCAGTGAAGCCGGGACAGGGGTCAATGAGCAGTTCTTC. Amino acid sequence: CASSEAGTGVNEQFF. Complete variable domain (other parts from reference TRBV25-1 and TRBJ2-1): EADIYQTPRYLVIGTGKKITLECSQTMGHDKMYWYQQDPGMELHLIHYSYGVNSTEKGDLSSESTVSRIRTEHFPLTLESARPSHTSQYLCASSEAGTGVNEQFFGPGTRLTVL.

CDR3 bases: TGTGCCAGCAGGTATAGGGGCGCAGAATCACCCCTCCACTTT. It is translated as CASRYRGAESPLHF. This rearrangement joins TRBV7-8 to TRBJ1-6; TRBD1 is a possible D gene (5 bases). Germline V CDR1 and CDR2: SGHVS, FQNEAQ. V was trimmed by 6 bases and J by 10 bases, leaving 16 bases between them. The CDR3 extends over 14 amino acids.

V and J are TRBV19 and TRBJ1-6; 7 bases agree with TRBD1. Trimming cost V 7 bases and J 8 bases; bases outside gene matches: 2. CDR1 and CDR2 (germline): LNHDA, SQIVND (reference sequence). The CDR3 has 12 amino acids. In nucleotides, the CDR3 is TGTGCCAGTAAGGGACAGTATTCACCCCTCCACTTT. Protein sequence: CASKGQYSPLHF.

This clonotype is classed as medium-sized. V is TRBV29-1 and J is TRBJ1-1, with D unresolved. Germline assignment: CDR1 SQVTM and CDR2 ANQGSEA. This CDR3 region has 11 residues. V was clipped by 7 bases and J by 1 base, with 7 bases between them. CDR3 sequence (DNA): TGCAGCGGAGCAGGGAACACTGAAGCTTTCTTT. Its protein product is CSGAGNTEAFF.

This clonotype was seen many times. The chain carries TRBV12-3 or TRBV12-4 and TRBJ1-3, with D tentatively TRBD1 (5 bases). The V end lost 11 bases, the J end lost 1 base, and 9 bases lay between the germline ends. The CDR3 runs 12 residues. CDR3 coding DNA: TGTGCCCAAAGGGGTTCTGGAAACACCATATATTTT. Translating gives CAQRGSGNTIYF.

This clonotype was observed at least ten times. The chain employs TRBV20-1 and TRBJ1-4; perhaps TRBD1 as D (5 bases). The CDR3 is made up of 15 amino acids. Germline V CDR1 and CDR2: DFQATT, SNEGSKA (reference sequence). The V and J ends lost 5 bases and 0 bases respectively, with 13 bases between them. The CDR3 loop reads CSASQDSATNEKLFF. The CDR3 bases are TGCAGTGCTTCGCAAGACAGCGCAACTAATGAAAAACTGTTTTTT.

The J gene is TRBJ2-5, the V gene TRBV5-1; D is uncertain. The V end was cut by 0 bases, the J end by 2 bases, with 8 bases between. The CDR3 is 14 amino acids. The germline V gene encodes CDR1 SGHRS and CDR2 YFSETQ. The CDR3 region has the DNA TGCGCCAGCAGCTTGGGCCCAGCACAAGAGACCCAGTACTTC. It is translated as CASSLGPAQETQYF.

This clonotype was picked up many times. V usage is TRBV24-1 and J usage is TRBJ2-3; either TRBD1 or TRBD2 may fit D (5 bases each). Trimming removed 3 bases at V and 3 bases at J, with 15 bases between. The CDR3 is 16 amino acids. Germline V gene sequence: CDR1 KGHDR, CDR2 SFDVKD. The CDR3 region is CATSDRDGRGTDTQYF. The CDR3 bases are TGTGCCACCAGTGATCGGGACGGCCGGGGTACAGATACGCAGTATTTT.

This clonotype was detected many times. The chain is built from TRBV13 and TRBJ1-2; 10 nucleotides align to TRBD1. The trim removed 5 bases at V and 2 bases at J, leaving 11 bases unmatched. Germline CDR1 is PRHDT and CDR2 is FYEKMQ (reference sequence). The CDR3 length is 17 residues. Written as DNA, the CDR3 is TGTGCCAGCAGCGGGCCGGGACAGGGGATAGAAAACTATGGCTACACCTTC. This sequence encodes CASSGPGQGIENYGYTF.

This clonotype has a count of ten or more. The chain joins TRBV12-3 or TRBV12-4 to TRBJ1-4; TRBD1 matches at 8 bases. V lost 6 bases and J lost 14; bases outside the gene matches: 8. There are 12 residues in the CDR3. The chain's CDR3 is CASRQGAVGLFF. The CDR3 region has the DNA TGTGCCAGCAGGCAGGGGGCCGTGGGGCTGTTTTTT.

In its sample, this clonotype was seen a few times. The V gene is TRBV18, the J gene TRBJ2-1; TRBD2 aligns across 10 bases. With V trimmed by 1 base and J by 4 bases, 1 base remained unmatched. CDR1 and CDR2 from the germline V gene are KGHSH and LQKENI. This CDR3 has 15 residues. DNA for the CDR3: TGTGCCAGCTCACCACGGACTAGCGGTTACAATGAGCAGTTCTTC. As protein: CASSPRTSGYNEQFF.

In its sample, this clonotype was seen many times. The CDR3 DNA follows: TGCGCCAGCACCCTAAGCGGGACAGGGAGGAGAGAGACCCAGTACTTC. Protein product: CASTLSGTGRRETQYF. The rearrangement joins TRBV5-1 to TRBJ2-5, with 9 bases aligning to TRBD1. The V gene's germline CDR1 is SGHRS and CDR2 YFSETQ. The CDR3 has 16 residues. J gave up 4 bases and V 6 bases, and 13 bases lay outside the gene matches. Based on the CDR3 plus reference TRBV5-1 and TRBJ2-5, the full variable domain is KAGVTQTPRYLIKTRGQQVTLSCSPISGHRSVSWYQQTPGQGLQFLFEYFSETQRNKGNFPGRFSGRQFSNSRSEMNVSTLELGDSALYLCASTLSGTGRRETQYFGPGTRLLVL.

In its sample, this clonotype ranks as medium-sized (0.01 to 0.1%). The rearrangement uses TRBV7-8 and TRBJ1-4, with 7 bases fitting TRBD1. Germline CDR1 SGHVS, CDR2 FQNEAQ. The CDR3 totals 15 residues. Trimming removed 3 bases from V and 7 bases from J; junction bases left unmatched: 8. CDR3 sequence reads: CASSFSSGGGEKLFF. The CDR3 DNA reads as TGTGCCAGCAGCTTTTCGTCAGGGGGGGGTGAAAAACTGTTTTTT.

This clonotype rates as medium-sized. DNA of the CDR3: TGTGCCAGCAGCCACAGACAGCCCTATAGCAATCAGCCCCAGCATTTT. As protein: CASSHRQPYSNQPQHF. V and J are TRBV4-2 and TRBJ1-5; tentatively, D is TRBD1 (5 bases). Germline CDR1 reads LGHNA; CDR2 reads YNFKEQ. The CDR3 runs to 16 residues. V shed 3 bases and J shed 0 bases, with 12 bases lying between them.

This clonotype is labeled as large. DNA for the CDR3: TGCAGCGTTGAAGATTTCGACAGGGGATACACCATATATTTT. This sequence encodes CSVEDFDRGYTIYF. The V and J genes are TRBV29-1 and TRBJ1-3; 8 nucleotides match TRBD1. V was pared by 0 bases and J by 8 bases, with 6 bases of the junction left unmatched. The germline CDR1 and CDR2 sequences are SQVTM and ANQGSEA. The CDR3 has 14 amino acids.